A single sample is the source of the 17 T cell receptor beta chains below, sequenced in a study of technical replicates of blood from a few donors. Assay: immunoSEQ multiplex PCR; the TCRdb copy retains only in-frame clones and omits some. The sample yields roughly 93,000 clones, more than 90% seen once. The material sequenced was T cells isolated from PBMCs. The receptors originated from a human donor in good health.

This clone has just one count. This chain connects TRBV28 to TRBJ2-7; perhaps TRBD1 as D (5 bases). CDR3 length equals 13 residues. The germline V and J ends were trimmed by 4 bases and 0 bases, with 7 bases remaining between them. Germline V gives CDR1 MDHEN, CDR2 SYDVKM. The CDR3 protein is CASSSDISYEQYF. CDR3 sequence (DNA): TGTGCCAGCAGTTCGGACATCTCCTACGAGCAGTACTTC.

This chain uses TRBV21-1 with TRBJ2-3; TRBD2 is taken as the D call from the table, unchecked against the DNA. TRBV21-1 is marked as a pseudogene. This CDR3 has 15 residues. The CDR3 DNA is TGTGCCAGCAGCAAAGTGGGCGGGAGGGCCCATACGCAGTATTTT. This encodes CASSKVGGRAHTQYF.

The chain recombines TRBV28 with TRBJ2-1; weak D call: TRBD2 (7 bases). Trimming took 3 bases from V and 3 from J, leaving 24 bases between them. The CDR3 has 19 amino acids. Germline loops: CDR1 MDHEN, CDR2 SYDVKM. The DNA for the CDR3 is TGTGCCAGCAGTTTTCCAACCGTAGGGGGGCTAGCGGACTACAATGAGCAGTTCTTC. Protein product: CASSFPTVGGLADYNEQFF.

The chain joins TRBV29-1 to TRBJ2-1; 13 bases fit TRBD2. V trimming: 6 bases; J trimming: 9 bases; junction bases outside the gene matches: 14. CDR1 is SQVTM, CDR2 ANQGSEA, per germline. The CDR3 loop spans 16 amino acids. Here the CDR3 reads CSVSGLAGEPPGEQFF. The CDR3 DNA reads TGCAGCGTCTCCGGACTAGCGGGAGAACCCCCGGGTGAGCAGTTCTTC.

This clone was seen only once. The V and J genes are TRBV7-9 and TRBJ1-2, with D possibly TRBD1 on 6 matching bases. The CDR3 is 14 residues long. Per germline, CDR1 SEHNR and CDR2 FQNEAQ (reference sequence). V lost 5 bases and J 7 bases, leaving 17 bases between the germline ends. CDR3 protein: CASSRTGLRGGYTF. Written as DNA, the CDR3 is TGTGCCAGCAGCCGTACAGGGTTGCGCGGTGGCTACACCTTC. The variable domain in full, completed from reference TRBV7-9 and TRBJ1-2, reads DTGVSQNPRHKITKRGQNVTFRCDPISEHNRLYWYRQTLGQGPEFLTYFQNEAQLEKSRLLSDRFSAERPKGSFSTLEIQRTEQGDSAMYLCASSRTGLRGGYTFGSGTRLTVV.

The chain's CDR3 is CASSHRAGTYTYEQYF. The CDR3 DNA follows: TGTGCCAGCTCACATCGAGCGGGGACTTACACCTACGAGCAGTACTTC. The rearrangement joins TRBV27 to TRBJ2-7, with 7 positions matching TRBD2. Losses at the gene ends were 8 bases for V and 2 bases for J; bases not matched to a gene: 15. CDR1 and CDR2 from the germline V gene are MNHEY and SMNVEV (reference sequence). The CDR3 length is 16 residues.

This chain connects TRBV7-9 to TRBJ2-7; TRBD1 aligns across 9 bases. Germline lookup yields CDR1 SEHNR and CDR2 FQNEAQ (reference sequence). This CDR3 spans 17 amino acids. V dropped 1 base and J dropped 3; count of bases not matched to a gene: 10. The CDR3 reads CASSLGAPGTGFYEQYF. The CDR3, as DNA: TGTGCCAGCAGCTTAGGCGCCCCTGGGACAGGGTTCTACGAGCAGTACTTC.

The J gene is TRBJ1-1, the V gene TRBV27, with TRBD1 identical over 9 bases. The CDR3 loop spans 20 amino acids. Germline lookup yields CDR1 MNHEY and CDR2 SMNVEV (reference sequence). The J segment lost 5 bases and the V segment lost 5 bases, leaving 24 bases of the junction unmatched. CDR3 residues: CASSGLVPTGTGSLRTEAFF. For the CDR3, the DNA is TGTGCCAGCAGTGGCTTAGTCCCGACCGGGACAGGGAGTCTGCGGACTGAAGCTTTCTTT.

V is TRBV27 and J is TRBJ2-3, with TRBD2 identical over 11 bases. This CDR3 has 19 residues. Germline assignment: CDR1 MNHEY and CDR2 SMNVEV (reference sequence). J gave up 2 bases and V 4 bases, and 14 bases lay outside the gene matches. CDR3 nucleotides: TGTGCCAGCAGTTCAAAATACCCGGGACTAGCGGAGGCCACAGATACGCAGTATTTT. Residues: CASSSKYPGLAEATDTQYF.

This rearrangement joins TRBV6-5 to TRBJ2-3, with D unclear. Between the trimmed V and J ends, which lost 2 bases and 1 base, there was a span of 7 bases. Germline CDR1 reads MNHEY; CDR2 reads SVGAGI. The CDR3 consists of 14 residues. The CDR3: CASSYVAGTDTQYF. In DNA, the CDR3 is TGTGCCAGCAGTTACGTTGCGGGCACAGATACGCAGTATTTT.

The rearrangement joins TRBV10-3 to TRBJ1-2; D is unclear. The length of the CDR3 is 13 residues. The ends were cut back, 10 bases at V and 7 bases at J, with 19 bases in the middle. Germline V gives CDR1 ENHRY, CDR2 SYGVKD. This chain's CDR3 is CATTTRELGGYTF. CDR3 DNA sequence: TGTGCCACTACCACGAGGGAGCTAGGTGGCTACACCTTC.

The chain is built from TRBV19 and TRBJ1-1; 7 positions match TRBD1. The V segment lost 4 bases and the J segment 5 bases; nucleotides outside the gene matches: 10. In germline, CDR1 is LNHDA, CDR2 SQIVND (reference sequence). The CDR3 has 15 residues. The CDR3 nucleotides are TGTGCCAGTAGTACTACGACAGGGTCCTTTACTGAAGCTTTCTTT. Translated: CASSTTTGSFTEAFF.

This chain links TRBV9 with TRBJ2-5; 16 nucleotides match TRBD2. In germline, CDR1 is SGDLS, CDR2 YYNGEE. CDR3 size: 17 residues. Losses at the gene ends were 3 bases for V and 5 bases for J; bases not matched to a gene: 7. The DNA of the CDR3 is TGTGCCAGCAGCGGAGGGACTAGCGGGGGGGCCAGCGAGACCCAGTACTTC. This encodes CASSGGTSGGASETQYF.

This chain joins TRBV7-9 and TRBJ2-3, with D unclear. V was cut by 1 base and J by 2 bases, with 13 bases left in between. The CDR3 contains 16 residues. The V gene's germline CDR1 is SEHNR and CDR2 FQNEAQ (reference sequence). The CDR3 is CASSLGAVNPTDTQYF. The CDR3, as DNA: TGTGCCAGCAGCTTAGGGGCAGTAAACCCCACAGATACGCAGTATTTT.

The rearrangement links TRBV18 to TRBJ1-5; the D is unclear. The CDR3 extends over 13 amino acids. Trimming took 3 bases from V and 4 from J, leaving 7 bases between them. Germline values: CDR1 KGHSH, CDR2 LQKENI. In nucleotides, the CDR3 is TGTGCCAGCTCACCCGGGGAGAATCAGCCCCAGCATTTT. Its protein product is CASSPGENQPQHF.

The chain recombines TRBV19 with TRBJ1-5; D is ambiguous. Trimming shortened V by 1 base and J by 4 bases, and 11 bases separated the two germline ends. This CDR3 region has 15 residues. Germline V gene lookup returns CDR1 LNHDA and CDR2 SQIVND (reference sequence). DNA for the CDR3: TGTGCCAGTAGTATAGGGCCCCCGTTTAATCAGCCCCAGCATTTT. Its protein product is CASSIGPPFNQPQHF.

The chain recombines TRBV6-5 with TRBJ2-3; D possibly corresponds to TRBD2 (6 bases). Germline loops: CDR1 MNHEY, CDR2 SVGAGI. Trimming removed 2 bases at V and 4 bases at J, with 10 bases between. CDR3 length: 14 amino acids. The CDR3 DNA follows: TGTGCCAGCAGTTACCGGGGAGGAGCAGATACGCAGTATTTT. This sequence encodes CASSYRGGADTQYF.